Here is one TCR beta chain with its context. Antigen unknown. Trimming left V 0 bases short and J 1 base short, with 9 bases between. The CDR3 runs 14 residues. The germline V gene encodes CDR1 GTSNPN and CDR2 SVGIG (reference sequence). The sample belongs to a study of T cells in Graves' hyperthyroidism and ophthalmopathy. Study-wide findings and caveats: Before onset, ophthalmopathy was predicted by the model a median roughly 6.4 months earlier. A model using 13 V-J features told ophthalmopathy apart from stable hyperthyroidism.

Diagnostic assessment was based on clinical symptoms, serum thyroxine and TRAb, thyroid ultrasound and orbital computed tomography. From RNA transcripts, TCR beta CDR3 regions were amplified. HTBI primers were used for first-round RT-PCR of the TCR CDR3. TCRdb re-derived calls from the multiplex PCR reads in MiXCR, one entry per CDR3 protein. The data contain hundreds of thousands of distinct CDR3 sequences, approximately 13% of them seen just once; the ten biggest clones take up less than 10%. The TCR originated in a woman aged 18-30 years with Graves' hyperthyroidism. The chain joins TRBV30 to TRBJ1-2; D may be TRBD1 (6 bases). The material sequenced was blood. The CDR3 here is CAWSVWTVNYGYTF. Here the CDR3 DNA reads TGTGCCTGGAGTGTATGGACAGTTAACTATGGCTACACCTTC. Filled out from reference TRBV30 and TRBJ1-2, the complete variable domain reads SQTIHQWPATLVQPVGSPLSLECTVEGTSNPNLYWYRQAAGRGLQLLFYSVGIGQISSEVPQNLSASRPQDRQFILSSKKLLLSDSGFYLCAWSVWTVNYGYTFGSGTRLTVV.